This T cell receptor beta chain derives from a study of tumor-infiltrating lymphocytes in localized non-small cell lung cancer (dated by TCRdb to the early 2020s). Study-wide context: The cohort included patients whose samples were collected after neoadjuvant chemotherapy, as well as both smokers and never-smokers and several histologies. From each patient came resected tumor tissue plus uninvolved lung tissue from that same patient, and the uninvolved lung tissue was described as non-adjacent to the tumor. TCR sequencing was one of several integrated assays, alongside flow cytometry, multiplex immunofluorescence, RNA-seq, exome sequencing and proteomics, applied to the same patients. The overall ICON cohort comprised approximately 150 surgical patients with localized non-small cell lung cancer whose tumors were resected. A total of 50 to 65 patients were included in the paired tumor versus uninvolved lung comparison of immunoSEQ T-cell fraction. Findings and caveats that apply to the study as a whole: No difference in TCR-derived T-cell fraction was observed between the flow cytometry-defined immunotypes IM1 (good prognosis) and IM2 (poor prognosis). Higher T cell infiltration in tumors than in uninvolved lung tissue was supported by TCRbeta sequencing, consistent with immunofluorescence CD3 counts. Because different pieces of the same tissue were used for different assays, technical variation could not be separated from intratumor heterogeneity. Assay coverage varied across patients depending on available tissue quantity, so only a subset of the cohort had TCR sequencing. Tumor T-cell fraction from TCR sequencing was not associated with recurrence-free survival (p = 0.61).

The T-cell fraction in tumor and uninvolved lung tissue was obtained from TCR sequencing using the immunoSEQ assay. Under the source paper's analysis protocol: In the survival analysis, patients were divided into a high T-cell fraction group (upper tertile) and a low T-cell fraction group (lower two tertiles), and the two groups were compared using a log-rank test. Paired tumor versus uninvolved lung differences in T-cell fraction were tested with a signed-rank test. Held by TCRdb, this immuneACCESS table contains in-frame sequences only and omits some clones. Under half of the omission traces to an unresolved V gene where checked; the cause of the rest is unknown. The D gene and trimming were derived from the DNA, and the V and J assignments and clone size from that table. The sample table shows over 10,000 clones, and over 65% are seen once. The ten largest clones represent about 9.8% of the sample.

Patient enrollment in ICON started in early 2016, and the final patient was enrolled in the second half of 2018. Fresh tumor and matched uninvolved tissue for in-depth immune analyses, including TCR sequencing, were collected from a subcohort of around 76 patients. TCR sequencing was performed on DNA isolated from bulk tissue, without cell sorting. V is pruned by 4 bases and J by 5 bases, leaving 6 bases of the junction without a gene match. Reading the germline V gene (reference sequence) gives CDR1 SGHNT and CDR2 YYREEE. From the cysteine through the phenylalanine, the CDR3 covers 15 amino acids. The CDR3 DNA has 45 bases and is translated from base 1. Concerning this clone: Its antigen remains unidentified. The input lacks base qualities; no much larger clone sits a single base away.

Sequencing was performed on lung tumor tissue. This TCR was recovered from a human donor with non-small cell lung cancer. Rearrangement joined TRBV5-4 to TRBJ2-1, and 10 junctional nucleotides match TRBD2. The bases read TGTGCCAGCAGCCGTAGCGGGGGGCAAAACAATGAGCAGTTCTTC. Its product reads: CASSRSGGQNNEQFF.